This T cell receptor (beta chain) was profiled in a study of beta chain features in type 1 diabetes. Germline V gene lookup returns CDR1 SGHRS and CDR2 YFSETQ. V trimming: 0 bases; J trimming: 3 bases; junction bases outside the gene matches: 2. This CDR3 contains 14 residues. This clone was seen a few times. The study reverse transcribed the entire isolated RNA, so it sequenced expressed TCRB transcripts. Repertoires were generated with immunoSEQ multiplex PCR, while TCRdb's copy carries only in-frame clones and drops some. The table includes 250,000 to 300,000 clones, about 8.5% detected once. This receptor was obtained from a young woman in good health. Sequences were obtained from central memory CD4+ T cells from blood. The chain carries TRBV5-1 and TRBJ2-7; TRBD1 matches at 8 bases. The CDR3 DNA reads TGCGCCAGCAGCTTGGGGGACAGGATCTACGAGCAGTACTTC. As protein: CASSLGDRIYEQYF.